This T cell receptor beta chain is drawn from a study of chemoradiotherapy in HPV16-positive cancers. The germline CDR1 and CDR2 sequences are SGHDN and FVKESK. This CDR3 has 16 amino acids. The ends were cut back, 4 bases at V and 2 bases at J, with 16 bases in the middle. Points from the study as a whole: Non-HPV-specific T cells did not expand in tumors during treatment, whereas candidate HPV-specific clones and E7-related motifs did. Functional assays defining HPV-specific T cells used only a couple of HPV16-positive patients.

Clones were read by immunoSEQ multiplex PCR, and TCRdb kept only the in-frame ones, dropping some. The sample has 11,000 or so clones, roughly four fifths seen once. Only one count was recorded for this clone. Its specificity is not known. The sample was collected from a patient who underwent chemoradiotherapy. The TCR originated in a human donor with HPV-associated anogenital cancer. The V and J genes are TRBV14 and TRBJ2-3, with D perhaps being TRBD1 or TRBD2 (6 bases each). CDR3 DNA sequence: TGTGCCAGCAGCCTTAGCTGGAGGGGGAACACAGATACGCAGTATTTT. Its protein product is CASSLSWRGNTDTQYF.